This entry lists 10 T cell receptor beta chains sequenced from one sample in a study of cytotoxic CD8 clonotypes in ibrutinib-treated CLL. Using immunoSEQ multiplex PCR, the repertoire was profiled, and TCRdb retains in-frame clones only, with some absent. The sample holds 300,000 or so clones, roughly 70% seen once. Source: PBMCs, taken after 36 months of ibrutinib treatment. The receptors originated from a human donor with chronic lymphocytic leukemia.

The chain combines TRBV27 with TRBJ1-5; 7 nucleotides align to TRBD1. CDR3 length equals 15 residues. Trimming cost V 6 bases and J 0 bases; bases outside gene matches: 5. The V gene's germline CDR1 is MNHEY and CDR2 SMNVEV (reference sequence). The CDR3 sequence: CASREGDSSNQPQHF. The DNA of the CDR3 is TGTGCCAGCAGGGAGGGGGACAGTAGCAATCAGCCCCAGCATTTT.

The chain employs TRBV7-8 and TRBJ2-1; no definite D call. V lost 0 bases and J lost 0, with 9 bases in between. Germline V lookup: CDR1 SGHVS, CDR2 FQNEAQ. The CDR3 has 16 residues. The CDR3 bases are TGTGCCAGCAGCTTAGCGACTGCGAGCTCCTACAATGAGCAGTTCTTC. Its translation is CASSLATASSYNEQFF.

The chain employs TRBV20-1 and TRBJ2-7; D is undetermined. Germline V CDR1 and CDR2: DFQATT, SNEGSKA (reference sequence). V lost 0 bases, J lost 7 bases, and 7 bases lay in between. The CDR3 is made up of 11 amino acids. This chain's CDR3 is CSARDRREQYF. The CDR3 DNA reads as TGCAGTGCTAGAGACCGCAGGGAGCAGTACTTC.

This chain links TRBV4-1 with TRBJ2-5; 15 nucleotides line up with TRBD2. Germline CDR1 MGHRA, CDR2 YSYEKL. The CDR3 covers 18 residues. The trim removed 1 base at V and 2 bases at J, leaving 5 bases unmatched. CDR3 DNA: TGCGCCAGCAGCCAAGGAAGGGGACTAGCGGGGGGTCAAGAGACCCAGTACTTC. The encoded protein is CASSQGRGLAGGQETQYF.

The chain employs TRBV7-2 and TRBJ2-1; maybe TRBD1 (6 bases). Germline V CDR1 and CDR2: SGHTA, FQGNSA. V lost 4 bases and J lost 6, with 10 bases in between. The length of the CDR3 is 13 residues. The CDR3 here is CASSSGQINEQFF. As DNA, the CDR3 is TGTGCCAGCAGCTCGGGACAAATCAATGAGCAGTTCTTC.

This clone was seen a few times. CDR3 in amino acids: CASSLTGFGLDEKLFF. As DNA, the CDR3 is TGCGCCAGCAGCCTTACAGGGTTTGGGCTCGATGAAAAACTGTTTTTT. The genes are TRBV5-1 and TRBJ1-4, with a possible D match to TRBD1 (6 bases). Germline CDR1 is SGHRS and CDR2 is YFSETQ. V was clipped by 4 bases and J by 6 bases, with 19 bases between them. The CDR3 is 16 amino acids.

J is TRBJ1-3 and V is TRBV9; D uncertain. V lost 4 bases and J 5 bases, leaving 7 bases between the germline ends. The CDR3 covers 12 residues. CDR1 SGDLS and CDR2 YYNGEE come from the germline V gene. The CDR3, as DNA: TGTGCCAGCAGCCGGCCCCGAAACACCATATATTTT. This encodes CASSRPRNTIYF.

This chain uses TRBV28 with TRBJ2-3; 7 nucleotides match TRBD2. V lost 6 bases, J lost 1 base, and 7 bases stayed unmatched. CDR3 length: 15 amino acids. Germline loops: CDR1 MDHEN, CDR2 SYDVKM. CDR3 in DNA: TGTGCCAGCAGCTTTGGGACTACCGGCACAGATACGCAGTATTTT. It translates to CASSFGTTGTDTQYF.

The chain links TRBV7-8 to TRBJ1-2; D unresolved. Germline CDR1 is SGHVS and CDR2 is FQNEAQ. The CDR3 sequence is 13 residues long. The ends were cut back, 1 base at V and 1 base at J, with 4 bases in the middle. The CDR3 protein is CASSLDVNYGYTF. The CDR3 region has the DNA TGTGCCAGCAGCTTAGACGTTAACTATGGCTACACCTTC. Variable domain in full (rest from reference TRBV7-8 and TRBJ1-2): GAGVSQSPRYKVAKRGQDVALRCDPISGHVSLFWYQQALGQGPEFLTYFQNEAQLDKSGLPSDRFFAERPEGSVSTLKIQRTQQEDSAVYLCASSLDVNYGYTFGSGTRLTVV.

V is TRBV29-1 and J is TRBJ2-4, with a possible D match to TRBD1 (5 bases). CDR3 length: 13 amino acids. Trimming took off 6 bases at V and 7 bases at J, with 16 bases between the two ends. Looked up from germline, CDR1 is SQVTM and CDR2 is ANQGSEA. The CDR3 region has the DNA TGCAGCGTACCGACAGACGCCCCCAACATTCAGTACTTC. It codes for CSVPTDAPNIQYF.